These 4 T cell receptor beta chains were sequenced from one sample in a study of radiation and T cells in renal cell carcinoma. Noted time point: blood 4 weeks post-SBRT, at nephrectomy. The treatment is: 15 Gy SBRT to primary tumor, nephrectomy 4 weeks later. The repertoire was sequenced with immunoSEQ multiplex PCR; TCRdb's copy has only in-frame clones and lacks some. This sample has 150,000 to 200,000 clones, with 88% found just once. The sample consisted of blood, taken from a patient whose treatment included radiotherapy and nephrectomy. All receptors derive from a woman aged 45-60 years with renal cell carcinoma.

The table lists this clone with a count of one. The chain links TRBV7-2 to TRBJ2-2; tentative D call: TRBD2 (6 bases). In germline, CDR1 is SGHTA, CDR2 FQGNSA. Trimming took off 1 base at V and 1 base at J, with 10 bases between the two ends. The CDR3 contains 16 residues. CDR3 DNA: TGTGCCAGCAGCTTAGAGGCGCGGGGGAACACCGGGGAGCTGTTTTTT. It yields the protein CASSLEARGNTGELFF.

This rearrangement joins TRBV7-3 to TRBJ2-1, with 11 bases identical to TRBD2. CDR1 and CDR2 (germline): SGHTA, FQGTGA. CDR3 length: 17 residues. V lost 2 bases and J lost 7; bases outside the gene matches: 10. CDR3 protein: CASSLALLTSGVNEQFF. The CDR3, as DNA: TGTGCCAGCAGCTTAGCCCTCCTGACTAGCGGGGTTAATGAGCAGTTCTTC.

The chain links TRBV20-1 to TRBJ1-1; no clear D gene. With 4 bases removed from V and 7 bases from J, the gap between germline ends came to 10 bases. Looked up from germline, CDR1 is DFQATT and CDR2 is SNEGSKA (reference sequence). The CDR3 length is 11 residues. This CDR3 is CSAIRLVEAFF. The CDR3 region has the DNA TGCAGTGCTATAAGATTGGTTGAAGCTTTCTTT.

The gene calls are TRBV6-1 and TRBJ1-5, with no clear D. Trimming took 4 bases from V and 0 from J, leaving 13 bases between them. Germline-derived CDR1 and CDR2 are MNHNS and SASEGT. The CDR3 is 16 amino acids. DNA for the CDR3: TGTGCCAGCAGTGCTCTTCTGGGGTATAGCAATCAGCCCCAGCATTTT. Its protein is CASSALLGYSNQPQHF.